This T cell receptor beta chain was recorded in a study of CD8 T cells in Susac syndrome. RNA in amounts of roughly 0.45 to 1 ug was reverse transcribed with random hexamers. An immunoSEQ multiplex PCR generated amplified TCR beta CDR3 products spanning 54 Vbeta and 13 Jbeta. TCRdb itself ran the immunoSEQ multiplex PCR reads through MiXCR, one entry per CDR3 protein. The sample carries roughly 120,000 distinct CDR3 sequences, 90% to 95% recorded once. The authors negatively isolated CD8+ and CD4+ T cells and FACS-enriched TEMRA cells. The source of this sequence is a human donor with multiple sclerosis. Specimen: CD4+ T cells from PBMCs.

CDR3 residues: CASSQVTGADTQYF. CDR3 nucleotide sequence: TGCGCCAGCAGCCAAGTGACGGGGGCAGATACGCAGTATTTT. V usage is TRBV4-3 and J usage is TRBJ2-3, with TRBD2 as a possible D gene (6 bases). In germline, CDR1 is LGHNA, CDR2 YSLEER. The CDR3 is 14 amino acids. V was clipped by 1 base and J by 4 bases, with 9 bases between them.